A selection of T cell receptor beta chains follows, all from one sample in a study of CD8 T cells in Susac syndrome. TCRdb fed the immunoSEQ multiplex PCR reads into MiXCR, producing one record per CDR3 protein. The sample holds around 150,000 distinct CDR3 sequences; just under 95% are singletons and the top ten take more than 0.11%. The sample comprised CD4+ T cells from PBMCs. These receptors originate from a human donor with Susac syndrome. CDR3s include the opening cysteine and the closing phenylalanine or tryptophan. A D gene is named only where the DNA matches it firmly. Not every row has a clone size; where given, it reads once, few, many or a size class.

d_call	j_call	v_call	clone_size	cdr3_aa	cdr3_nt
-	TRBJ2-1	TRBV18	-	CASSPPLGVQDEQFF	TGTGCCAGCTCACCACCCCTCGGGGTTCAGGATGAGCAGTTCTTC
-	TRBJ2-1	TRBV7-9	once	CASSFGRDSTYNEQFF	TGTGCCAGCAGCTTCGGGAGGGACAGCACCTACAATGAGCAGTTCTTC
-	TRBJ2-5	TRBV5-1	-	CASSNKWGETQYF	TGCGCCAGCAGCAACAAGTGGGGAGAGACCCAGTACTTC
-	TRBJ1-4	TRBV12-3/TRBV12-4	-	CASTPGGQWEKLFF	TGTGCCAGCACCCCGGGGGGGCAGTGGGAAAAACTGTTTTTT
TRBD2	TRBJ2-7	TRBV5-4	-	CASSSGLGGYEQYF	TGTGCCAGCAGCTCCGGACTAGGTGGCTACGAGCAGTACTTC
-	TRBJ1-2	TRBV7-9	once	CASSPYTGLDGYTF	TGTGCCAGCAGCCCTTACACGGGTCTCGATGGCTACACCTTC
-	TRBJ2-7	TRBV28	-	CASAPPGAVYEQYF	TGTGCCAGCGCCCCGCCCGGGGCCGTCTACGAGCAGTACTTC
TRBD1	TRBJ1-5	TRBV29-1	-	CSVGGGSEPQHF	TGCAGCGTGGGAGGGGGCTCTGAGCCCCAGCATTTT
-	TRBJ1-1	TRBV30	-	CAWSVQEGTEAFF	TGTGCCTGGAGTGTGCAGGAAGGGACTGAAGCTTTCTTT
TRBD1	TRBJ2-7	TRBV18	-	CASSPPNRGIAYEQYF	TGTGCCAGCTCACCACCTAACAGGGGGATTGCCTACGAGCAGTACTTC
-	TRBJ1-1	TRBV9	-	CASSVNTRTEAFF	TGTGCCAGCAGCGTAAACACGAGGACTGAAGCTTTCTTT
-	TRBJ1-1	TRBV12-3/TRBV12-4	-	CASSGYRDEAFF	TGTGCCAGCAGTGGGTACAGGGACGAAGCTTTCTTT
TRBD1	TRBJ2-5	TRBV12-3/TRBV12-4	-	CASSFDGQGAETQYF	TGTGCCAGCAGTTTCGATGGACAGGGGGCAGAGACCCAGTACTTC
-	TRBJ1-6	TRBV7-2	-	CASSLAGSGHNSPLHF	TGTGCCAGCAGCTTAGCGGGGTCAGGCCATAATTCACCCCTCCACTTT
-	TRBJ2-5	TRBV7-2	-	CASSLAVLETQYF	TGTGCCAGCAGCTTGGCAGTTCTAGAGACCCAGTACTTC
TRBD2	TRBJ2-5	TRBV29-1	-	CSAGGGGEETQYF	TGCAGCGCCGGGGGGGGTGGGGAAGAGACCCAGTACTTC
TRBD1	TRBJ2-3	TRBV5-1	-	CASSLQQGTDTQYF	TGCGCCAGCAGCTTACAACAGGGGACAGATACGCAGTATTTT
TRBD1	TRBJ1-1	TRBV20-1	-	CSASNTGGTAEAFF	TGCAGTGCTAGTAATACAGGGGGTACCGCTGAAGCTTTCTTT
TRBD2	TRBJ2-1	TRBV3-1	-	CASSRTSKHEQFF	TGTGCCAGCAGCCGGACTAGCAAGCATGAGCAGTTCTTC
-	TRBJ1-2	TRBV3-1	-	CASMGPQGHGYTF	TGTGCCAGCATGGGCCCGCAGGGGCATGGCTACACCTTC
-	TRBJ1-1	TRBV23-1	-	CASSQSRGNTEAFF	TGCGCCAGCAGTCAATCAAGGGGGAACACTGAAGCTTTCTTT
-	TRBJ1-1	TRBV9	-	CASSVDQVSEAFF	TGTGCCAGCAGCGTAGACCAGGTCTCTGAAGCTTTCTTT
-	TRBJ2-5	TRBV30	-	CAWRDRRETQYF	TGTGCCTGGAGGGACAGACGGGAGACCCAGTACTTC
-	TRBJ1-5	TRBV30	-	CAWSRVNQPQHF	TGTGCCTGGAGCCGAGTCAATCAGCCCCAGCATTTT
TRBD1	TRBJ2-7	TRBV6-6	-	CASRDRDGPYEQYF	TGTGCCAGCAGGGACAGGGACGGGCCCTACGAGCAGTACTTC
-	TRBJ2-7	TRBV23-1	-	CASSQGVTEQYF	TGCGCCAGCAGTCAAGGGGTCACCGAGCAGTACTTC
-	TRBJ1-3	TRBV18	-	CASSPGSSGNTIYF	TGTGCCAGCTCACCAGGCAGCTCTGGAAACACCATATATTTT
-	TRBJ1-2	TRBV4-3	-	CASSQVGVYGYTF	TGCGCCAGCAGCCAAGTGGGGGTTTATGGCTACACCTTC
-	TRBJ1-5	TRBV3-1	-	CASSQGTGRGQPQHF	TGTGCCAGCAGCCAAGGGACGGGCCGTGGGCAGCCCCAGCATTTT
-	TRBJ1-2	TRBV20-1	-	CSAVGRLNNYGYTF	TGCAGTGCTGTAGGACGGTTGAATAACTATGGCTACACCTTC
-	TRBJ2-1	TRBV15	-	CATSRDRRTITYNEQFF	TGTGCCACCAGCAGAGATCGCCGGACTATAACTTACAATGAGCAGTTCTTC
-	TRBJ1-4	TRBV30	-	CAWSRGTPATNEKLFF	TGTGCCTGGAGCAGAGGGACACCTGCAACTAATGAAAAACTGTTTTTT
TRBD2	TRBJ2-4	TRBV7-8	-	CASSRPGLEDIQYF	TGTGCCAGCAGCAGGCCGGGACTAGAGGACATTCAGTACTTC
-	TRBJ1-1	TRBV15	-	CATSRWDTEAFF	TGTGCCACCAGCAGATGGGACACTGAAGCTTTCTTT
-	TRBJ2-1	TRBV29-1	-	CSASAGANEQFF	TGCAGCGCCTCCGCAGGGGCCAATGAGCAGTTCTTC
-	TRBJ2-5	TRBV19	-	CATRPGPTPTETQYF	TGTGCCACTAGACCGGGACCCACCCCGACAGAGACCCAGTACTTC
-	TRBJ2-7	TRBV15	-	CATSRGPSSAANYEQYF	TGTGCCACCAGCAGAGGCCCCAGTTCGGCCGCCAACTACGAGCAGTACTTC
TRBD1	TRBJ2-5	TRBV7-9	-	CASSSPNRGQETQYF	TGTGCCAGCAGCTCCCCTAACAGGGGGCAAGAGACCCAGTACTTC
TRBD1	TRBJ2-5	TRBV7-9	-	CASSLAGTALTQYF	TGTGCCAGCAGCTTAGCCGGGACAGCATTGACCCAGTACTTC
-	TRBJ2-7	TRBV12-3/TRBV12-4	-	CASSFRRFKQYF	TGTGCCAGCAGTTTTAGGCGATTCAAGCAGTACTTC
-	TRBJ1-2	TRBV3-1	once	CASSFGGAGYGYTF	TGTGCCAGCAGCTTTGGTGGTGCGGGGTATGGCTACACCTTC
-	TRBJ2-5	TRBV20-1	-	CSAIRMGRDGETQYF	TGCAGTGCTATCCGGATGGGGCGGGACGGGGAGACCCAGTACTTC
-	TRBJ1-2	TRBV12-3/TRBV12-4	once	CASSFPSDGNYGYTF	TGTGCCAGCAGTTTCCCTTCCGACGGAAACTATGGCTACACCTTC
TRBD2	TRBJ2-5	TRBV12-3/TRBV12-4	-	CASSWGGNQETQYF	TGTGCCAGCAGTTGGGGGGGAAACCAAGAGACCCAGTACTTC
TRBD2	TRBJ2-3	TRBV29-1	-	CSATEGGTSTDTQYF	TGCAGCGCCACGGAGGGTGGGACTAGCACGGATACGCAGTATTTT
-	TRBJ2-3	TRBV20-1	-	CSAKGGGGGTDTQYF	TGCAGTGCAAAGGGGGGGGGAGGTGGCACAGATACGCAGTATTTT